This passage covers 31 T cell receptor beta chains from one sample sequenced in a study of vaccination and CD4 T cells after COVID-19. Their specific antigens are unknown. Scientists ran DNA taken from cultured CD4+ T cells through the Oncomine TCR Beta short-read assay for sequencing. One entry per CDR3 protein, called by TCRdb with MiXCR from the PCR reads. The sample shows some 5,300 distinct CDR3 sequences, around two fifths of them seen only once. Treatment noted: roughly 10-day PBMC culture with coronavirus spike peptide pools or control peptides (ViraFEST assay). Sequenced: CD4+ T cells from blood, cultured in vitro. Receptor source: a human donor who had recovered from COVID-19.

The chain carries TRBV6-1 and TRBJ2-7; 11 nucleotides align to TRBD2. The CDR3 spans 13 residues. The junction had 1 base not matched to a gene; V was cut back by 6 bases and J by 3 bases. Germline CDR1 and CDR2: MNHNS and SASEGT. The CDR3 here is CASRLAGVYEQYF. As DNA, the CDR3 is TGTGCCAGCAGACTAGCGGGAGTCTACGAGCAGTACTTC.

This clonotype appeared a few times. The chain uses TRBV10-3 and TRBJ1-2; the match to TRBD1 covers 7 bases. Germline-derived CDR1 and CDR2 are ENHRY and SYGVKD. J was trimmed by 2 bases and V by 7 bases; bases with no gene match: 7. This CDR3 region has 14 residues. The CDR3 DNA follows: TGTGCCATCATGGGGACAGATTCCAACTATGGCTACACCTTC. This gives the protein CAIMGTDSNYGYTF.

This clonotype was seen only a few times. In DNA, the CDR3 is TGTGCCAGCAGCCGGGGAGGGGTTGAGCAAGAGACCCAGTACTTC. It yields the protein CASSRGGVEQETQYF. The chain recombines TRBV5-4 with TRBJ2-5; TRBD2 aligns across 7 bases. This CDR3 comprises 15 residues. The junction had 8 bases not matched to a gene; V was cut back by 4 bases and J by 2 bases. CDR1 SGHNT and CDR2 YYREEE come from the germline V gene (reference sequence).

This clonotype was detected once. V and J are TRBV11-1 and TRBJ2-6; D is unresolved. This CDR3 has 14 residues. V shed 5 bases and J shed 0 bases, with 5 bases lying between them. Germline lookup yields CDR1 SGHAT and CDR2 FQDESV (reference sequence). CDR3 loop: CASSETSGANVLTF. The DNA for the CDR3 is TGTGCCAGCAGCGAGACCTCTGGGGCCAACGTCCTGACTTTC.

This chain connects TRBV20-1 to TRBJ1-2, with D uncertain. CDR3 length: 16 residues. CDR1 and CDR2 from the germline V gene are DFQATT and SNEGSKA (reference sequence). V lost 1 base, J lost 1 base, and 16 bases lay in between. CDR3 nucleotides: TGCAGTGCTAGAGGGTGGGTCCCATGGGGTAACTATGGCTACACCTTC. Encoded protein: CSARGWVPWGNYGYTF.

This sequence joins TRBV20-1 and TRBJ2-7; TRBD1 matches 11 bases. Trimming at V came to 6 bases and at J to 7 bases, leaving 11 bases not matched to a gene. The CDR3 runs to 14 residues. The germline CDR1 and CDR2 sequences are DFQATT and SNEGSKA (reference sequence). The DNA of the CDR3 is TGCAGTGCAGGCGGACAGGGGGCGGTCGGGGAGCAGTACTTC. This codes for CSAGGQGAVGEQYF.

This clonotype was picked up one time. The rearrangement links TRBV9 to TRBJ1-5; the D is unclear. Germline V gene data show CDR1 as SGDLS and CDR2 as YYNGEE. Trimming cost V 4 bases and J 2 bases, with 10 bases left between them. CDR3 size: 14 residues. DNA of the CDR3: TGTGCCAGCAGCCTCGGGTATGGCAATCAGCCCCAGCATTTT. Translating it yields CASSLGYGNQPQHF.

Only a few counts were recorded for this clonotype. The chain combines TRBV6-1 with TRBJ2-5, with 7 positions matching TRBD1. V dropped 8 bases and J dropped 2; count of bases not matched to a gene: 2. The germline CDR1 and CDR2 sequences are MNHNS and SASEGT. CDR3 length: 12 amino acids. The CDR3 sequence: CASGTVQETQYF. CDR3 nucleotides: TGTGCCAGCGGGACAGTACAAGAGACCCAGTACTTC.

The rearrangement joins TRBV7-2 to TRBJ1-1; no definite D call. V lost 6 bases and J 12 bases, leaving 20 bases between the germline ends. Germline loops: CDR1 SGHTA, CDR2 FQGNSA. This CDR3 is 13 amino acids long. The CDR3 sequence: CASRTTARLESFF. CDR3 sequence (DNA): TGTGCCAGCAGGACGACCGCCCGGTTGGAGTCTTTCTTT.

There are a few counts of this clonotype. DNA for the CDR3: TGCAGTGCTAGAGAGCTAGCGGGAGGGCCAGTGTCCTACGAGCAGTACTTC. Protein product: CSARELAGGPVSYEQYF. The rearrangement links TRBV20-1 to TRBJ2-7; 12 nucleotides agree with TRBD2. CDR3 length: 17 residues. Germline V CDR1 and CDR2: DFQATT, SNEGSKA (reference sequence). V lost 0 bases, J lost 1 base, and 7 bases stayed unmatched.

With respect to this clonotype: One junction end does not reproduce the germline sequence, and a read error may be involved. This rearrangement joins TRBV20-1 to TRBJ2-4, with a possible D match to TRBD2 (6 bases). Germline V gives CDR1 DFQATT, CDR2 SNEGSKA (reference sequence). This CDR3 spans 13 amino acids. CDR3 nucleotides: TGCAGTGCTAGAGATTACGCGGGGAACACTCAGTACTTC. It yields the protein CSARDYAGNTQYF.

This clonotype has just a few counts. The chain joins TRBV28 to TRBJ2-7; 10 nucleotides align to TRBD1. CDR1 and CDR2 (germline): MDHEN, SYDVKM. The CDR3 is made up of 15 amino acids. J gave up 0 bases and V 7 bases, and 6 bases lay outside the gene matches. The CDR3 sequence is CASTPGTGVSYEQYF. The CDR3 nucleotides are TGTGCCAGCACCCCCGGGACAGGGGTCTCCTACGAGCAGTACTTC.

The V and J genes are TRBV5-4 and TRBJ2-3; TRBD2 agrees at 9 bases. The CDR3 has 16 residues. Losses at the gene ends were 0 bases for V and 2 bases for J; bases not matched to a gene: 4. Per germline, CDR1 SGHNT and CDR2 YYREEE (reference sequence). CDR3 residues: CASSLGLAGSTDTQYF. CDR3 bases: TGTGCCAGCAGCTTGGGCCTAGCGGGGTCCACAGATACGCAGTATTTT.

This chain joins TRBV5-1 and TRBJ2-5; D unresolved. From germline, CDR1 is SGHRS and CDR2 YFSETQ. V was trimmed by 0 bases and J by 5 bases, leaving 11 bases between them. The CDR3 loop spans 14 amino acids. Here the CDR3 reads CASSLDPGAETQYF. CDR3 bases: TGCGCCAGCAGCTTGGATCCGGGTGCGGAGACCCAGTACTTC.

This clonotype is labeled as medium-sized (0.01 to 0.1%). V and J are TRBV6-1 and TRBJ1-5, with no clear D. Per germline, CDR1 MNHNS and CDR2 SASEGT. V was shortened by 2 bases and J by 9 bases, with 20 bases between the two germline ends. There are 16 residues in the CDR3. CDR3 amino acids: CASSEPLRHPGRPQHF. In nucleotides, the CDR3 is TGTGCCAGCAGTGAACCCCTCCGGCACCCCGGGCGGCCCCAGCATTTT.

This clonotype has more than one count but fewer than ten. This CDR3 is CASGRGGSSYEQYF. CDR3 nucleotides: TGTGCCAGTGGCCGGGGGGGATCCTCCTACGAGCAGTACTTC. V usage is TRBV19 and J usage is TRBJ2-7, with 8 bases aligning to TRBD2. The CDR3 has 14 residues. V gave up 8 bases and J gave up 0 bases; unmatched junction bases: 6. Germline assignment: CDR1 LNHDA and CDR2 SQIVND (reference sequence).

This chain connects TRBV27 to TRBJ1-2, with a weak D call TRBD1 (5 bases). Per the germline V gene, CDR1 is MNHEY and CDR2 is SMNVEV (reference sequence). This CDR3 region has 16 residues. V lost 2 bases and J 5 bases, leaving 18 bases between the germline ends. The CDR3: CASSLKGTGLWYGYTF. DNA of the CDR3: TGTGCCAGCAGTTTAAAAGGGACCGGTCTTTGGTATGGCTACACCTTC.

This rearrangement joins TRBV20-1 to TRBJ2-7; 9 bases are shared with TRBD1. J lost 1 base, V lost 3 bases, and 4 bases had no gene match. Germline lookup yields CDR1 DFQATT and CDR2 SNEGSKA (reference sequence). This CDR3 contains 14 residues. CDR3 residues: CSASPGTGSYEQYF. CDR3 nucleotides: TGCAGTGCTAGCCCCGGGACAGGGTCCTACGAGCAGTACTTC.

The chain combines TRBV7-6 with TRBJ2-7; 8 positions match TRBD2. The CDR3 length is 15 residues. The ends lost 1 base at V and 3 bases at J; junction bases unmatched: 5. CDR1 is SGHVS, CDR2 FNYEAQ, per germline. The CDR3: CASSLGTGGYYEQYF. The CDR3 DNA reads as TGTGCCAGCAGCTTAGGAACGGGAGGGTACTACGAGCAGTACTTC.

J is TRBJ1-6 and V is TRBV20-1; D not certain. The CDR3 covers 13 residues. Germline assignment: CDR1 DFQATT and CDR2 SNEGSKA (reference sequence). The germline V and J ends were trimmed by 1 base and 9 bases, with 10 bases remaining between them. CDR3 region: CSARGVRGSPLHF. CDR3 coding DNA: TGCAGTGCTAGAGGTGTCCGGGGTTCACCCCTCCACTTT.

V and J are TRBV2 and TRBJ2-5; 13 positions match TRBD2. Germline CDR1 reads SNHLY; CDR2 reads FYNNEI. CDR3 length: 12 residues. J gave up 7 bases and V 10 bases, and 3 bases lay outside the gene matches. The CDR3: CATRTSGGTQYF. The DNA for the CDR3 is TGTGCCACGAGGACTAGCGGGGGGACCCAGTACTTC.

This clonotype was detected only a few times. The rearrangement uses TRBV11-2 and TRBJ2-6; D is unresolved. The CDR3 totals 15 residues. Germline-derived CDR1 and CDR2 are SGHAT and FQNNGV. V gave up 1 base and J gave up 1 base, with 5 bases separating them. CDR3 sequence (DNA): TGTGCCAGCAGCTTAGCCCTATCTGGGGCCAACGTCCTGACTTTC. It yields the protein CASSLALSGANVLTF.

This clonotype was seen a handful of times. The chain recombines TRBV15 with TRBJ1-4; D unclear. The CDR3 is 15 amino acids. Deletions cut 0 bases from V and 4 bases from J, with 9 bases between. Germline V gene sequence: CDR1 LNHNV, CDR2 YYDKDF (reference sequence). The CDR3 nucleotides read TGTGCCACCAGCAGAGAGGGCAGTCTTAATGAAAAACTGTTTTTT. Translated: CATSREGSLNEKLFF.

The genes are TRBV11-3 and TRBJ2-5; D remains unclear. Trimming left V 5 bases short and J 4 bases short, with 14 bases between. This CDR3 has 14 amino acids. Germline V lookup: CDR1 SGHNT, CDR2 YENEEA. CDR3 nucleotides: TGTGCCAGCAGCCTAGGTTCCGTAAGAGAGACCCAGTACTTC. Amino acids: CASSLGSVRETQYF.

This chain links TRBV5-1 with TRBJ2-3, with a weak D call TRBD2 (6 bases). V gave up 0 bases and J gave up 3 bases, with 14 bases separating them. The germline gives CDR1 SGHRS, CDR2 YFSETQ. The CDR3 runs to 16 residues. This CDR3 is CASSLEAGRQTDTQYF. CDR3 DNA sequence: TGCGCCAGCAGCTTGGAGGCGGGACGGCAGACAGATACGCAGTATTTT.

This clonotype has just one count. This sequence joins TRBV4-3 and TRBJ2-7, with TRBD2 matching 8 bases. This CDR3 has 15 residues. In germline, CDR1 is LGHNA, CDR2 YSLEER. J gave up 5 bases and V 1 base, and 7 bases lay outside the gene matches. CDR3 loop: CASSQGLATLDEQYF. In nucleotides, the CDR3 is TGCGCCAGCAGCCAAGGACTAGCGACCCTCGACGAGCAGTACTTC.

The gene calls are TRBV18 and TRBJ2-7; D gene ambiguous. Germline V lookup: CDR1 KGHSH, CDR2 LQKENI. The CDR3 consists of 13 residues. V dropped 2 bases and J dropped 4 bases, with 9 bases sitting between them. CDR3 region: CASSPGNRYEQYF. Written as DNA, the CDR3 is TGTGCCAGCTCACCAGGAAATCGGTACGAGCAGTACTTC.

The V gene is TRBV7-9, the J gene TRBJ2-3; possible D gene TRBD2, 6 bases. The V end was cut by 11 bases, the J end by 2 bases, with 14 bases between. Germline CDR1 SEHNR, CDR2 FQNEAQ (reference sequence). This CDR3 has 13 amino acids. The chain's CDR3 is CAVPTGVTDTQYF. CDR3 nucleotides: TGTGCCGTCCCTACGGGGGTCACAGATACGCAGTATTTT.

The V call is TRBV7-9, the J call TRBJ1-4; TRBD1 might be the D (6 bases). The CDR3 totals 13 residues. Trimming stripped 7 bases from V and 6 bases from J, with 12 bases between. CDR1 and CDR2 (germline): SEHNR, FQNEAQ (reference sequence). CDR3 region: CASTWEGDEKLFF. The CDR3 DNA follows: TGTGCCAGCACCTGGGAGGGGGATGAAAAACTGTTTTTT.

The chain couples TRBV11-2 to TRBJ2-7; D remains ambiguous. Germline CDR1 and CDR2: SGHAT and FQNNGV. V lost 2 bases, J lost 6 bases, and 8 bases lay in between. The CDR3 consists of 12 residues. CDR3 coding DNA: TGTGCCAGCAGCTTACCGAGAGGCGAGCAGTACTTC. Protein sequence: CASSLPRGEQYF.

This clonotype has only a few counts. The chain couples TRBV24-1 to TRBJ2-5; 7 bases agree with TRBD2. From germline, CDR1 is KGHDR and CDR2 SFDVKD. This CDR3 spans 16 amino acids. The junction had 4 bases not matched to a gene; V was cut back by 0 bases and J by 1 base. The DNA of the CDR3 is TGTGCCACCAGTGATTTGCTAGGGAGGGGCCAAGAGACCCAGTACTTC. Protein sequence: CATSDLLGRGQETQYF.